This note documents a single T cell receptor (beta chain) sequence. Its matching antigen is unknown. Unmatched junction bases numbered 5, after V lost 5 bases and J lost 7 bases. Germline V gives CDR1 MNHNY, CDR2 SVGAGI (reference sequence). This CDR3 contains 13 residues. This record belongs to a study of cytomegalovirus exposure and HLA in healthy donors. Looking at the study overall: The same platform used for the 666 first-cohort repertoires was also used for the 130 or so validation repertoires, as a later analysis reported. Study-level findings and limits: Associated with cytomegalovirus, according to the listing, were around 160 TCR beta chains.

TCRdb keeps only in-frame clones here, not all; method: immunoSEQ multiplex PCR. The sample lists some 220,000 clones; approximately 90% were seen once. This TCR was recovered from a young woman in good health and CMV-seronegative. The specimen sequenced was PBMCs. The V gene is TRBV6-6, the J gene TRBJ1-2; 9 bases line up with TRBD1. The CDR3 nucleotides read TGTGCCAGCAGTCCACAGGGGGCTTTTGGCTACACCTTC. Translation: CASSPQGAFGYTF.